This TCR beta chain was sequenced during a study of cytomegalovirus exposure and HLA in healthy donors. Study findings and constraints: Testing in vitro showed a few CMV-associated chains specific for CMV antigens. The listing of roughly 160 TCR beta chains classed them as cytomegalovirus-associated.

A note on this clone: Antigen specificity is unknown.

Profiled with immunoSEQ multiplex PCR; TCRdb holds only in-frame clones, not every one. The sample has around 140,000 clones, approximately 94% seen once. Trimming took 5 bases from V and 3 from J; bases not matched to a gene: 19. This CDR3 has 20 amino acids. Germline V gives CDR1 SGHVS, CDR2 FQNEAQ. The genes are TRBV7-8 and TRBJ2-4; 10 bases map to TRBD2. The TCR comes from a man younger than 35 in good health and CMV-seropositive. Source material: PBMCs. CDR3 coding DNA: TGTGCCAGCAGCCGAATAGCGGGAGGCCTCGGGGAGCTGGGCAAAAACATTCAGTACTTC. Translation gives CASSRIAGGLGELGKNIQYF.